The rows below give T cell receptor beta chains drawn from one sample of a study of OX40 agonist ivuxolimab in advanced cancers. Repertoires were generated with immunoSEQ multiplex PCR, while TCRdb's copy carries only in-frame clones and drops some. The data contain around 67,000 clones, around 90% of them singletons. Sequencing was performed on CD4+ or CD8+ T cells sorted from blood, taken in a trial of the OX40 agonist ivuxolimab. The receptors were sampled from an adult with an advanced solid tumor such as melanoma, head and neck, liver or kidney cancer. CDR3s include the opening cysteine and the closing phenylalanine or tryptophan. The D gene is left open where the match is weak. Rows may omit the clone size; those that give it use once, few, many or a size class.

V gene	clone size	CDR3 length	D gene	J gene	CDR3 DNA	CDR3 protein
TRBV10-3	.	13	TRBD1	TRBJ2-5	TGTGCCATCAGAAGAGGACAGGGGGCGACCCAGTACTTC	CAIRRGQGATQYF
TRBV10-3	.	18	.	TRBJ2-2	TGTGCCATCAGCAAGGACCGGGCCGCAGCTAGGGGGACCGGGGAGCTGTTTTTT	CAISKDRAAARGTGELFF
TRBV2	.	14	.	TRBJ2-5	TGTGCCAGCAGTTACCGGCCCCTTCAAGAGACCCAGTACTTC	CASSYRPLQETQYF
TRBV7-7	once	15	.	TRBJ2-2	TGTGCCAGCAGCTCAAAGGGCCCCAACACCGGGGAGCTGTTTTTT	CASSSKGPNTGELFF
TRBV16	few	15	TRBD1	TRBJ1-4	TGTGCCAGCAGCCAATCGGGACAGGGTGGCCAAAAACTGTTTTTT	CASSQSGQGGQKLFF
TRBV2	.	14	.	TRBJ2-2	TGTGCCAGCAGTGCCAAGGGGACCACCGGGGAGCTGTTTTTT	CASSAKGTTGELFF
TRBV27	.	13	.	TRBJ2-5	TGTGCCAGCAGCTTGGGTAGGGGGGAGACCCAGTACTTC	CASSLGRGETQYF
TRBV7-3	.	16	TRBD2	TRBJ2-3	TGTGCCAGCAGCTTAATTGCGGGGGGGAACACAGATACGCAGTATTTT	CASSLIAGGNTDTQYF
TRBV28	.	14	TRBD2	TRBJ2-5	TGTGCCAGCAGTTCCGGGACTAGCGGGAGGGCCCAGTACTTC	CASSSGTSGRAQYF
TRBV18	.	15	TRBD2	TRBJ2-7	TGTGCCAGCTCACCAAGCGGGGCCCTCTCCTACGAGCAGTACTTC	CASSPSGALSYEQYF
TRBV18	once	15	TRBD2	TRBJ2-7	TGTGCCAGCTCACCAGGGGGGGTAAGCTCCTACGAGCAGTACTTC	CASSPGGVSSYEQYF
TRBV4-1	.	15	TRBD1	TRBJ1-1	TGCGCCAGCAGCCAAGGGGACAGGGGGCTGACTGAAGCTTTCTTT	CASSQGDRGLTEAFF
TRBV7-2	.	15	.	TRBJ2-5	TGTGCCAGCAGCTCCCAAGGCACAGTACAAGAGACCCAGTACTTC	CASSSQGTVQETQYF
TRBV19	.	13	TRBD1	TRBJ1-2	TGTGCCAGCCGGGACAGGTTAAGATATGGCTACACCTTC	CASRDRLRYGYTF
TRBV6-5	.	11	.	TRBJ1-2	TGTGCCAGCAGTTCTCACGGTGGCTACACCTTC	CASSSHGGYTF
TRBV14	.	16	TRBD1	TRBJ1-2	TGTGCCAGCAGCGACGGGACAGGTGTCTTTAACTATGGCTACACCTTC	CASSDGTGVFNYGYTF
TRBV7-2	.	17	.	TRBJ2-7	TGTGCCAGCAGCTTAGCGAGGGTAGTTGCCGGCGGGTACGAGCAGTACTTC	CASSLARVVAGGYEQYF
TRBV5-5	few	15	TRBD1	TRBJ2-7	TGTGCCAGCAGCTCAATAGGACAGGGTTCGAGGGAGCAGTACTTC	CASSSIGQGSREQYF
TRBV19	.	14	TRBD1	TRBJ2-7	TGTGCCAGCGACCCGGGACAGGGCACCTACGAGCAGTACTTC	CASDPGQGTYEQYF
TRBV15	.	13	.	TRBJ1-5	TGTGCCACCAGCAGGCAATCAGATCAGCCCCAGCATTTT	CATSRQSDQPQHF
TRBV4-2	.	18	.	TRBJ2-3	TGTGCCAGCAGCCAAGATGAGGCGTCCTTAACCTTCCCGTACACGCAGTATTTT	CASSQDEASLTFPYTQYF
TRBV19	.	15	.	TRBJ1-1	TGTGCCAGTAGTATTGGGGCCGCGGGGATCCCAGAAGCTTTCTTT	CASSIGAAGIPEAFF
TRBV10-3	.	21	TRBD2	TRBJ2-3	TGTGCCATCAGTGGCCGGGGGCGAGAATCATCGGGGGGGCCCACCCGGGATACGCAGTATTTT	CAISGRGRESSGGPTRDTQYF